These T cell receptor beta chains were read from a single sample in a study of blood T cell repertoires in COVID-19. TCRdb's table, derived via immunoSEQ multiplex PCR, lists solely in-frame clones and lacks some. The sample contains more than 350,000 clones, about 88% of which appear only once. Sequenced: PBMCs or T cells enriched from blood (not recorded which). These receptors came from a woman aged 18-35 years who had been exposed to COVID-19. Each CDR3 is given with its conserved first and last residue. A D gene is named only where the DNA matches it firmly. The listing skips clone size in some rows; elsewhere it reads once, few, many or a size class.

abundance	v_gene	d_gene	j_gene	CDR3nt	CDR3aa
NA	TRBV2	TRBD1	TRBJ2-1	TGTGCCAGCAGTGAAGACAGGGGGCGTCCCTACAATGAGCAGTTCTTC	CASSEDRGRPYNEQFF
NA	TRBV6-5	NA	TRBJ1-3	TGTGCCAGCAGTTACTCGATCGGGGGGTCTGGAAACACCATATATTTT	CASSYSIGGSGNTIYF
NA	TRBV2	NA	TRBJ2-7	TGTGCCAGCAATGACGTCTCCTACGAGCAGTACTTC	CASNDVSYEQYF
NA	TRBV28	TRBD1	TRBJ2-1	TGTGCCAGCAGTTTCGGGACAGTCTCCTACAATGAGCAGTTCTTC	CASSFGTVSYNEQFF
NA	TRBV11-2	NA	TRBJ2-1	TGTGCCAGCAGCTTCCCTCAGGGCAGCGTCAATGAGCAGTTCTTC	CASSFPQGSVNEQFF
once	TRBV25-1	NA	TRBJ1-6	TGTGCCAGCAGTGAATACAAGGGAGGCAATTCACCCCTCCACTTT	CASSEYKGGNSPLHF
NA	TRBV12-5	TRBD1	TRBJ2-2	TGTGCTAGTGGACAGGGGGTTTTCGGGGAGCTGTTTTTT	CASGQGVFGELFF
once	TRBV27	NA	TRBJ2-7	TGTGCCAGCAGTTTATTACAGGGCACCTACGAGCAGTACTTC	CASSLLQGTYEQYF
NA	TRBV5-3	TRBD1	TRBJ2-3	TGTGCCAGAAGCAGGAAAGGGGGCGAGTGGGATACGCAGTATTTT	CARSRKGGEWDTQYF
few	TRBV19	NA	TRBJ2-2	TGTGCCAGTAGTAAAAGTGTGGGACAGAACACCGGGGAGCTGTTTTTT	CASSKSVGQNTGELFF
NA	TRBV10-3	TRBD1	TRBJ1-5	TGTGCCATCAGTGGGGACAGGGGGGGGCAGCCCCAGCATTTT	CAISGDRGGQPQHF
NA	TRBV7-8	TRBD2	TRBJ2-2	TGTGCCAGCAGCTTATATTCTAGCGGGAAGGACGGGGAGCTGTTTTTT	CASSLYSSGKDGELFF
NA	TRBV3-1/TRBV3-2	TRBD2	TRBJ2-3	TGTGCCAGCAGCCGCGGGGGGGCAACAGATACGCAGTATTTT	CASSRGGATDTQYF
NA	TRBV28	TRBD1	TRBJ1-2	TGTGCCAGCAGTTTATCTGGGAGACAGGGAGATAACTATGGCTACACCTTC	CASSLSGRQGDNYGYTF
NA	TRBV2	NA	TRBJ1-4	TGTGCCAGCAATTCTGACGAGGGTATCACTAATGAAAAACTGTTTTTT	CASNSDEGITNEKLFF
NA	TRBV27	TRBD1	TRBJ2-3	TGTGCCAGCAGATGGACAGGTGAAGCAGATACGCAGTATTTT	CASRWTGEADTQYF
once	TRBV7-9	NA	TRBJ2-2	TGTGCCAGCAGCTTGTGGAGGGCAGGCACCGGGGAGCTGTTTTTT	CASSLWRAGTGELFF
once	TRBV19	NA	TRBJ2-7	TGTGCCAGTAGTATCTTGGCTAGCATCAACGAGCAGTACTTC	CASSILASINEQYF
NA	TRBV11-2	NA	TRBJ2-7	TGTGCCAGCAGCCACCGGGGTAGCTTCTACGAGCAGTACTTC	CASSHRGSFYEQYF
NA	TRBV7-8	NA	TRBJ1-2	TGTGCCAGCAGCTTACAGAACTATGGCTACACCTTC	CASSLQNYGYTF
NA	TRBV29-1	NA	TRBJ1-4	TGCAGCGTTGTGACAGCTAATGAAAAACTGTTTTTT	CSVVTANEKLFF
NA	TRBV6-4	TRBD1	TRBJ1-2	TGTGCCAGCAGTGTGGGGCAGGGGGATTACTATGGCTACACCTTC	CASSVGQGDYYGYTF
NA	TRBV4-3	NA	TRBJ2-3	TGCGCCAGCAGCCAAGATCGGACAGTTACAGATACGCAGTATTTT	CASSQDRTVTDTQYF
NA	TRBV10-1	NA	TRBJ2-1	TGCGCCAGCAGTCGACAGATCAATGAGCAGTTCTTC	CASSRQINEQFF
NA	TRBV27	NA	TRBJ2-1	TGTGCCAGCAGTCCCGATCAGGTTAATGAGCAGTTCTTC	CASSPDQVNEQFF
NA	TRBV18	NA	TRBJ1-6	TGTGCCAGCTCACCCTGGGGGGTTAGCCCCTATAATTCACCCCTCCACTTT	CASSPWGVSPYNSPLHF
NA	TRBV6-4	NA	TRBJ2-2	TGTGCCAGCAGTGACTCGAACAAGGACAACAGCGATCGGTCCGGGGAGCTGTTTTTT	CASSDSNKDNSDRSGELFF
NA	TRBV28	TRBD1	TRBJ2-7	TGTGCCAGCGGACCGGGACAGGGCTACGAGCAGTACTTC	CASGPGQGYEQYF
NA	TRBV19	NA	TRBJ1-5	TGTGCCAGTAGTATACCTCCAGGGCTCAATCAGCCCCAGCATTTT	CASSIPPGLNQPQHF
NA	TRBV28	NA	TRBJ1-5	TGTGCCAGCAGCGATCTCCGGGGGGTTGGGAATCAGCCCCAGCATTTT	CASSDLRGVGNQPQHF
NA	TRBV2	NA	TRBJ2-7	TGTGCCAGCAGTGAAGTATACTACGAGCAGTACTTC	CASSEVYYEQYF
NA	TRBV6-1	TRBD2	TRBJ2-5	TGTGCCAGCAGTGCCGCAACCGGGACTAGCGGGGGGTTCGGGGGCCAGTACTTC	CASSAATGTSGGFGGQYF
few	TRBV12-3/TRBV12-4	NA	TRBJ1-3	TGTGCCAGCAAACTGCTCTCTGGAAACACCATATATTTT	CASKLLSGNTIYF
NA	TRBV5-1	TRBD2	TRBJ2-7	TGCGCCAGCAGCCTTCTCGACAAGCGGGAGAAAAACGAGCAGTACTTC	CASSLLDKREKNEQYF
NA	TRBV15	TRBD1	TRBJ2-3	TGTGCCACCAGCAGAGATAAAGGGGACAGTAGCACAGATACGCAGTATTTT	CATSRDKGDSSTDTQYF
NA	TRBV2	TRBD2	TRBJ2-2	TGTGCCAGCACGACGGCTAGCGGGGGCAACACCGGGGAGCTGTTTTTT	CASTTASGGNTGELFF
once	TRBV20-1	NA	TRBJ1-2	TGCAGTGCTAGCTACCATGGCTACACCTTC	CSASYHGYTF
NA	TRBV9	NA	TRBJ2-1	TGTGCCAGCAGCGTAGAGGCGGAGATTGAGCAGTTCTTC	CASSVEAEIEQFF
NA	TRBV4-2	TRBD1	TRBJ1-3	TGTGCCAGCAGCCAAGACCGGACAGGGACTGGAAACACCATATATTTT	CASSQDRTGTGNTIYF
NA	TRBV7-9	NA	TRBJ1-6	TGTGCCAGCAGCTTCCGGGGGACTAATTCACCCCTCCACTTT	CASSFRGTNSPLHF
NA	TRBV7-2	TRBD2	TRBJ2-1	TGTGCCAGCAGCTTAGGAGGGACTATTTACAATGAGCAGTTCTTC	CASSLGGTIYNEQFF
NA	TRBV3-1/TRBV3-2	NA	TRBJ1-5	TGTGCCAGCAGCCAAACAGGGTATAGCAATCAGCCCCAGCATTTT	CASSQTGYSNQPQHF
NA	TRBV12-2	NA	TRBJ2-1	TGTGCAAGTCGCTTCCGTCGGACACCGGCCGGGGGGGCCGTATACAATGAGCAGTTCTTC	CASRFRRTPAGGAVYNEQFF
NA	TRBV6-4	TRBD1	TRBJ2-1	TGTGCCAGCAGTCAGGGGGCGTTGGATGAGCAGTTCTTC	CASSQGALDEQFF
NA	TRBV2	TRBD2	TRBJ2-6	TGTGCCAGCAGTTTGACTAGCGGTTCATCTGGGGCCAACGTCCTGACTTTC	CASSLTSGSSGANVLTF
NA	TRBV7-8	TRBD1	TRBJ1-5	TGTGCCAGCAGCCGAGGGGGCATTCGCAATCAGCCCCAGCATTTT	CASSRGGIRNQPQHF
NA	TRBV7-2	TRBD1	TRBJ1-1	TGTGCCAGCAGCTACGGACAGGGGAACACTGAAGCTTTCTTT	CASSYGQGNTEAFF
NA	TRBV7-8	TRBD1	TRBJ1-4	TGTGCCAGCAGCTCGGGACAGGGGATGGATGAAAAACTGTTTTTT	CASSSGQGMDEKLFF
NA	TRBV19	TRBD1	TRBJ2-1	TGTGCCAGTAGCCATCAGGGGGTATACAATGAGCAGTTCTTC	CASSHQGVYNEQFF
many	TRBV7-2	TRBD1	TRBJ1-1	TGTGCCAGCAGCGCGGAGGGGACAGGGACCGGGGCTTTCTTT	CASSAEGTGTGAFF
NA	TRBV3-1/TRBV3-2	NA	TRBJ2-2	TGTGCCAGCAGTCGGGCCCCAGCGGCCTCCGGGGAGCTGTTTTTT	CASSRAPAASGELFF
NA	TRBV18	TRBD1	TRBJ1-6	TGTGCCAGCTCGACGGGACAGGGAAATTCACCCCTCCACTTT	CASSTGQGNSPLHF
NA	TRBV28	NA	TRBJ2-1	TGTGCCAGCAGACCCGCGATAGCTGGCAATGAGCAGTTCTTC	CASRPAIAGNEQFF
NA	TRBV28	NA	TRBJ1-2	TGTGCCAGCATCGTAACCGGACAGAACTATGGCTACACCTTC	CASIVTGQNYGYTF
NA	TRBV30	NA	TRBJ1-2	TGTGCCTGGAGTTCCTCGGGGGGGGCCGACTATGGCTACACCTTC	CAWSSSGGADYGYTF
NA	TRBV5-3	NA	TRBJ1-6	TGTGGACGACTTACCGGCACAGGAGATAATTCACCCCTCCACTTT	CGRLTGTGDNSPLHF
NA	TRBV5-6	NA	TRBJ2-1	TGTGCCAGCCAGCCGCTTGCGTCCCATAGCGTAAGCTCCTACAATGAGCAGTTCTTC	CASQPLASHSVSSYNEQFF
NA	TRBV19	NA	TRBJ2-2	TGTGCCAGTAGTATCCGGCAGGGTGATAGGACCGGGGAGCTGTTTTTT	CASSIRQGDRTGELFF
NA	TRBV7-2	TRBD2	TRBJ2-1	TGTGCCAGCAGCTTAGGCTACGGGGGGGACTCCTACAATGAGCAGTTCTTC	CASSLGYGGDSYNEQFF
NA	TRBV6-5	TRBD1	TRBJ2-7	TGTGCCAGCAGTAACCCCGGACAGGTGAACGAGCAGTACTTC	CASSNPGQVNEQYF